Many counts were recorded for the clone carrying this T cell receptor beta chain. Its antigen remains unidentified. Researchers took RNA transcripts and amplified the TCR beta CDR3 regions from them. The primer set for the first-round RT-PCR of the TCR CDR3 was HTBI. TCRdb redid the calling of the multiplex PCR reads with MiXCR, one entry per CDR3 protein. The sample has about 280,000 distinct CDR3 sequences; 25% to 30% are singletons. Trimming pared 0 bases from V and 8 bases from J, leaving 9 bases between. There are 13 residues in the CDR3. Germline loops: CDR1 SGHRS, CDR2 YFSETQ. Patients aged 18 to 65 had newly diagnosed hyperthyroidism that had lasted under 2 months. Clinicians diagnosed patients from clinical symptoms, serum thyroxine and TRAb, thyroid ultrasound and orbital computed tomography. This entry comes from a study of T cells in Graves' hyperthyroidism and ophthalmopathy. General study findings and limits: Ophthalmopathy was told apart from stable hyperthyroidism by a 13 V-J model.

The sequencing input was blood. The genes are TRBV5-1 and TRBJ2-4, with D unresolved. The clonotype originates from a man in his forties or fifties with Graves' hyperthyroidism that later progressed to Graves' ophthalmopathy. CDR3 DNA: TGCGCCAGCAGCTTGGCCCTATGGCACATTCAGTACTTC. Its translation: CASSLALWHIQYF. Combining the CDR3 with reference TRBV5-1 and TRBJ2-4 gives the whole variable domain KAGVTQTPRYLIKTRGQQVTLSCSPISGHRSVSWYQQTPGQGLQFLFEYFSETQRNKGNFPGRFSGRQFSNSRSEMNVSTLELGDSALYLCASSLALWHIQYFGAGTRLSVL.